The following is a T cell receptor beta chain sequence with its context. What it binds is not known. CDR1 is MNHNS and CDR2 is SASEGT in the germline V gene. The CDR3 spans 15 residues. With 3 bases clipped from V and 6 bases from J, the junction kept 8 bases outside the gene matches. The time point was: blood 4 weeks post-SBRT, at nephrectomy. Treatment of the sample: 15 Gy SBRT to primary tumor, nephrectomy 4 weeks later. Nephrectomy followed 15 Gy stereotactic body radiation by 4 weeks. This sample is drawn from a study of radiation and T cells in renal cell carcinoma. Study conclusions and caveats: From baseline, blood top tumor clonotypes peaked at 2 weeks post-radiation.

Sequencing was performed with immunoSEQ multiplex PCR; in TCRdb, only in-frame clones are kept and a portion is missing. This table holds 50,000 to 65,000 clones, around 80% found once. The sequence came from a man in his fifties or sixties with renal cell carcinoma. Sample: blood, taken from a patient whose treatment included radiotherapy and nephrectomy. The rearrangement uses TRBV6-1 and TRBJ2-1; 7 nucleotides agree with TRBD2. The DNA for the CDR3 is TGTGCCAGCAGTGAGCCAGCGGGATACTTCAATGAGCAGTTCTTC. Translation gives CASSEPAGYFNEQFF.